This T cell receptor beta chain was captured in a study of T cells in Graves' hyperthyroidism and ophthalmopathy. In the study overall: Before any treatment, at initial diagnosis, peripheral blood was collected.

RNA transcripts provided the source from which TCR beta CDR3 regions were amplified. Carried out on the TCR CDR3, a first-round RT-PCR used the HTBI primer set. Using its own MiXCR run on the multiplex PCR reads, TCRdb lists one record per CDR3 protein. The sample lists approximately 590,000 distinct CDR3 sequences, 15% to 17% occurring once. The CDR3 is 15 amino acids. The germline gives CDR1 LGHNA, CDR2 YNFKEQ. The ends lost 1 base at V and 2 bases at J; junction bases unmatched: 2. Disease duration under 2 months; hyperthyroidism patients were aged 18 to 65. Clinical symptoms, serum thyroxine and TRAb, thyroid ultrasound and orbital computed tomography were used for the diagnoses. General study points: Clonotypes that were expanded in thyroid above 0.001 mostly appeared in blood too.

As to this clonotype: What it binds is not known. This clone may be a read error of a much larger clone one base away.

The sequenced sample was blood. The chain joins TRBV4-2 to TRBJ2-5; 9 nucleotides line up with TRBD2. This TCR derives from a woman aged 30 to 39 with Graves' hyperthyroidism. CDR3 residues: CASSQGLADQETQYF. The CDR3 DNA reads as TGTGCCAGCAGCCAAGGACTAGCGGATCAAGAGACCCAGTACTTC.